Presented here are 22 T cell receptor beta chains from one specimen sequenced in a study of brain metastases from non-small cell lung cancer. Clones were read by immunoSEQ multiplex PCR, and TCRdb kept only the in-frame ones, dropping some. The sample consists of 14,000 to 15,000 clones, about four fifths of them appearing once. The sample comprised primary lung tumor tissue. Receptors were obtained from a donor over 35 with non-small cell lung cancer.

This clone was seen only a few times. The V and J genes are TRBV3-1 (or the pseudogene TRBV3-2) and TRBJ2-7; the match to TRBD1 covers 9 bases. Trimming removed 6 bases from V and 6 bases from J; junction bases left unmatched: 3. Germline CDR1 and CDR2: LGHDT and YNNKEL (reference sequence). The CDR3 loop spans 12 amino acids. CDR3 loop: CASSLTGGEQYF. The CDR3 nucleotides read TGTGCCAGCAGTTTGACAGGGGGCGAGCAGTACTTC.

In its sample, this clone was seen a few times. This chain links TRBV7-3 with TRBJ1-1, with D uncertain. CDR3 length: 15 amino acids. Germline V CDR1 and CDR2: SGHTA, FQGTGA. Trimming left V 2 bases short and J 6 bases short, with 16 bases between. The CDR3 reads CASSLYEGPRAEAFF. CDR3 nucleotides: TGTGCCAGCAGCTTATATGAGGGTCCAAGGGCTGAAGCTTTCTTT.

The chain recombines TRBV7-2 with TRBJ1-2; D unclear. CDR3 length equals 13 residues. V was cut by 2 bases and J by 4 bases, with 8 bases left in between. Germline assignment: CDR1 SGHTA and CDR2 FQGNSA. CDR3 sequence reads: CASSLNPVYGYTF. In DNA form, the CDR3 reads TGTGCCAGCAGCTTAAATCCTGTCTATGGCTACACCTTC.

This clone was recorded once. The rearrangement uses TRBV5-1 and TRBJ1-2, with no clear D. The CDR3 covers 15 residues. The germline V gene encodes CDR1 SGHRS and CDR2 YFSETQ. The ends were cut back, 0 bases at V and 5 bases at J, with 14 bases in the middle. The CDR3 region is CASSLDTRGTYGYTF. The CDR3 nucleotides read TGCGCCAGCAGCTTGGACACCCGGGGAACATATGGCTACACCTTC.

This clone was counted a single time. V gene TRBV7-3 combines with J gene TRBJ1-6, with TRBD1 as a possible D gene (5 bases). From germline, CDR1 is SGHTA and CDR2 FQGTGA. V was shortened by 4 bases and J by 5 bases, with 9 bases between the two germline ends. The CDR3 contains 14 residues. The CDR3 here is CASSSGGNNSPLHF. The CDR3 nucleotides read TGTGCCAGCAGCTCTGGGGGTAATAATTCACCCCTCCACTTT.

The chain couples TRBV2 to TRBJ1-2; 7 nucleotides align to TRBD1. Losses at the gene ends were 3 bases for V and 6 bases for J; bases not matched to a gene: 1. This CDR3 is 12 amino acids long. CDR1 is SNHLY, CDR2 FYNNEI, per germline. The CDR3 loop is CASSDDRDGYTF. The CDR3 DNA follows: TGTGCCAGCAGTGACGACAGGGATGGCTACACCTTC.

The rearrangement joins TRBV6-2 or TRBV6-3 to TRBJ2-1; 10 bases match TRBD2. The V gene end was trimmed by 5 bases and the J gene end by 7 bases; junction bases not matched to a gene: 14. The germline V gene encodes CDR1 MNHEY and CDR2 SVGEGT. The CDR3 has 17 residues. As DNA, the CDR3 is TGTGCCAGCAGTCGCCAAACCCAGCGGGGGGGTCCGAATGAGCAGTTCTTC. Translated, it gives CASSRQTQRGGPNEQFF.

This chain links TRBV6-2 or TRBV6-3 with TRBJ2-5, with TRBD2 identical over 7 bases. Germline V gene lookup returns CDR1 MNHEY and CDR2 SVGEGT. J was trimmed by 2 bases and V by 0 bases; bases with no gene match: 6. The CDR3 covers 16 residues. CDR3 coding DNA: TGTGCCAGCAGTTACTCGCCTTGGGACTATCAAGAGACCCAGTACTTC. Translated, it gives CASSYSPWDYQETQYF.

The count of this clone is one. The V and J genes are TRBV7-8 and TRBJ1-5; D is perhaps TRBD1 (6 bases). The CDR3 has 16 residues. Trimming stripped 5 bases from V and 1 base from J, with 15 bases between. Germline V gene sequence: CDR1 SGHVS, CDR2 FQNEAQ. CDR3 residues: CASSPGDRRSNQPQHF. CDR3 DNA: TGTGCCAGCAGCCCAGGGGACCGGCGGAGCAATCAGCCCCAGCATTTT. The full variable domain, completed using reference TRBV7-8 and TRBJ1-5, is GAGVSQSPRYKVAKRGQDVALRCDPISGHVSLFWYQQALGQGPEFLTYFQNEAQLDKSGLPSDRFFAERPEGSVSTLKIQRTQQEDSAVYLCASSPGDRRSNQPQHFGDGTRLSIL.

The CDR3 sequence is CSVRTYANTGELFF. The CDR3 DNA is TGCAGCGTTCGGACGTACGCGAACACCGGGGAGCTGTTTTTT. This sequence joins TRBV29-1 and TRBJ2-2; no firm D call. CDR1 and CDR2 from the germline V gene are SQVTM and ANQGSEA. This CDR3 contains 14 residues. V gave up 5 bases and J gave up 0 bases, with 10 bases separating them.

The chain joins TRBV5-1 to TRBJ1-4; weak D call: TRBD1 (6 bases). V was clipped by 5 bases and J by 7 bases, with 18 bases between them. The germline gives CDR1 SGHRS, CDR2 YFSETQ. This CDR3 has 15 residues. CDR3: CASSRLGGQSEKLFF. The CDR3 DNA is TGCGCCAGCAGTCGGCTGGGGGGGCAAAGTGAAAAACTGTTTTTT.

The J gene is TRBJ1-4, the V gene TRBV19, with D maybe TRBD1 (5 bases). The CDR3 is 17 amino acids. Germline CDR1 and CDR2: LNHDA and SQIVND (reference sequence). The germline V and J ends were trimmed by 1 base and 6 bases, with 18 bases remaining between them. The CDR3 DNA follows: TGTGCCAGTAGTATAGTCGGTCAGGGTACTGAAGATGAAAAACTGTTTTTT. It translates to CASSIVGQGTEDEKLFF.

V gene TRBV15 combines with J gene TRBJ2-6; 8 bases agree with TRBD1. This CDR3 has 17 amino acids. The V and J ends lost 0 bases and 3 bases, in that order; junction bases with no gene match: 4. In germline, CDR1 is LNHNV, CDR2 YYDKDF (reference sequence). Written as DNA, the CDR3 is TGTGCCACCAGCAGAGACAGGGGGCAAGGTGGGGCCAACGTCCTGACTTTC. Encoded protein: CATSRDRGQGGANVLTF.

This clone was observed a few times. This specimen includes other DNA sequences encoding the same CDR3. The chain combines TRBV3-1 (or the pseudogene TRBV3-2) with TRBJ1-2; D remains ambiguous. The germline V gene encodes CDR1 LGHDT and CDR2 YNNKEL (reference sequence). The CDR3 is 14 amino acids. V dropped 1 base and J dropped 0 bases, with 6 bases sitting between them. CDR3 sequence: CASSQGGTNYGYTF. CDR3 bases: TGTGCCAGCAGCCAAGGGGGAACTAACTATGGCTACACCTTC.

The J gene is TRBJ1-5, the V gene TRBV18, with unresolved D. The CDR3 consists of 14 residues. In germline, CDR1 is KGHSH, CDR2 LQKENI. Trimming took off 3 bases at V and 4 bases at J, with 10 bases between the two ends. The CDR3: CASSPGSGNQPQHF. CDR3 DNA: TGTGCCAGCTCACCCGGATCGGGTAATCAGCCCCAGCATTTT.

The V call is TRBV14, the J call TRBJ1-6; D uncertain. V lost 3 bases, J lost 0 bases, and 15 bases lay in between. The CDR3 has 18 residues. Germline V gene lookup returns CDR1 SGHDN and CDR2 FVKESK. Here the CDR3 DNA reads TGTGCCAGCAGCCAGCATGAGGGCATAAGCTCCTATAATTCACCCCTCCACTTT. The encoded protein is CASSQHEGISSYNSPLHF.

The J gene is TRBJ2-3, the V gene TRBV7-7; tentative D call: TRBD2 (6 bases). The germline gives CDR1 SSHAT, CDR2 FNYEAQ (reference sequence). The CDR3 contains 16 residues. Trimming took off 2 bases at V and 6 bases at J, with 18 bases between the two ends. The CDR3 here is CASSLRAGPPVDTQYF. Here the CDR3 DNA reads TGTGCCAGCAGCTTAAGGGCGGGGCCCCCGGTCGATACGCAGTATTTT.

This clone turned up a few times. The chain is built from TRBV4-1 and TRBJ2-1, with a weak D call TRBD2 (5 bases). Germline CDR1 MGHRA, CDR2 YSYEKL. This CDR3 has 15 amino acids. V shed 3 bases and J shed 5 bases, with 14 bases lying between them. The CDR3 coding sequence is TGCGCCAGCAGCCACCCGTGGGCCGGGAACAATGAGCAGTTCTTC. This sequence encodes CASSHPWAGNNEQFF.

The chain combines TRBV14 with TRBJ1-3, with D unresolved. Germline CDR1 and CDR2: SGHDN and FVKESK. This CDR3 has 14 residues. Trimming shortened V by 3 bases and J by 8 bases, and 14 bases separated the two germline ends. The CDR3 protein is CASSQIERRDTIYF. Written as DNA, the CDR3 is TGTGCCAGCAGCCAGATAGAAAGAAGGGACACCATATATTTT.

The chain recombines TRBV18 with TRBJ1-2, with D possibly TRBD1 on 6 matching bases. The V gene lost 3 bases and the J gene lost 1 base, with 12 bases spanning the gap. CDR3 length equals 15 residues. Germline V gene lookup returns CDR1 KGHSH and CDR2 LQKENI. CDR3 DNA: TGTGCCAGCTCACCCCGACAGGAACTTAACTATGGCTACACCTTC. Amino acid sequence: CASSPRQELNYGYTF.

Written as DNA, the CDR3 is TGTGCCACCTCTGACACCGGGGAGCTGTTTTTT. Translated, it gives CATSDTGELFF. The rearrangement uses TRBV24-1 and TRBJ2-2; D not resolved. The ends were cut back, 9 bases at V and 3 bases at J, with 4 bases in the middle. This CDR3 spans 11 amino acids. Germline-derived CDR1 and CDR2 are KGHDR and SFDVKD.

This clone was detected only a few times. Other DNA variants within this sample encode the same CDR3. The chain recombines TRBV13 with TRBJ2-3; D may match TRBD1 or TRBD2 (6 bases each). V lost 2 bases, J lost 7 bases, and 16 bases lay in between. The CDR3 is made up of 15 amino acids. CDR1 and CDR2 (germline): PRHDT, FYEKMQ (reference sequence). The CDR3 sequence: CASSLSGAGIYTQYF. The CDR3 DNA follows: TGTGCCAGCAGCTTATCGGGGGCAGGGATATATACGCAGTATTTT.